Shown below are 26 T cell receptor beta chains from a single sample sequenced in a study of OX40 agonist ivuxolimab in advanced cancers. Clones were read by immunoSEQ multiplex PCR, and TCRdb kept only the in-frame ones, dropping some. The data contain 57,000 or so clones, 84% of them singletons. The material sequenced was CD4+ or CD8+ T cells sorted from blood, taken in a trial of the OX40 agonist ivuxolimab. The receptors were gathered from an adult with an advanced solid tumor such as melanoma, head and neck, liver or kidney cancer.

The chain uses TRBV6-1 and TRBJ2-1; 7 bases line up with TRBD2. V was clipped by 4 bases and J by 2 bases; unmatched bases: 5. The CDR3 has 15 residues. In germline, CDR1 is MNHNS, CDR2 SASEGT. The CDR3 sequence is CASSGGGFTYNEQFF. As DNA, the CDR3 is TGTGCCAGCAGTGGGGGGGGGTTCACCTACAATGAGCAGTTCTTC.

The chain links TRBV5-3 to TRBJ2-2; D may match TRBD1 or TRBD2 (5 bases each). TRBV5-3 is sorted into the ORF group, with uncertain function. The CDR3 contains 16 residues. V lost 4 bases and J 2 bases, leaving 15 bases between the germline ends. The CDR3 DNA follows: TGTGCCAGAAGCGGTATTCAGGGACCTAACACCGGGGAGCTGTTTTTT. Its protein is CARSGIQGPNTGELFF.

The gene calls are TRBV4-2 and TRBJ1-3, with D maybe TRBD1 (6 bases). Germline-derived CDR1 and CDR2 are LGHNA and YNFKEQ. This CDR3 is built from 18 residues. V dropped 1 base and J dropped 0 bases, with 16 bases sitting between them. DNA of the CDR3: TGTGCCAGCAGCCAAGGGGGGGGCAGGGGCTTCTCTGGAAACACCATATATTTT. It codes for CASSQGGGRGFSGNTIYF.

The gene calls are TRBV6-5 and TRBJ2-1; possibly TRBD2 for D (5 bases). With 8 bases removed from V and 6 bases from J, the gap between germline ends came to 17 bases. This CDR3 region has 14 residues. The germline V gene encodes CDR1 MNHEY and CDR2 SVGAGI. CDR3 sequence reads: CASSFGVLGNEQFF. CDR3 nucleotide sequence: TGTGCCAGCTCGTTCGGGGTCCTGGGCAATGAGCAGTTCTTC.

CDR3 in DNA: TGTGCCAGTACCCAGGGGGCAGACACAGATACGCAGTATTTT. Translation: CASTQGADTDTQYF. The chain links TRBV19 to TRBJ2-3, with 8 bases lining up with TRBD1. The V gene's germline CDR1 is LNHDA and CDR2 SQIVND (reference sequence). J was trimmed by 2 bases and V by 7 bases; bases with no gene match: 5. CDR3 length equals 14 residues.

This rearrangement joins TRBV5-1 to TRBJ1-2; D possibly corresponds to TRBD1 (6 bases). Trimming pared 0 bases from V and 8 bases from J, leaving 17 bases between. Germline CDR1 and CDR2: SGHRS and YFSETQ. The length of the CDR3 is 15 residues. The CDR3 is CASSLALTGSSGYTF. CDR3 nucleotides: TGCGCCAGCAGCTTGGCCTTAACAGGGTCGAGCGGCTACACCTTC.

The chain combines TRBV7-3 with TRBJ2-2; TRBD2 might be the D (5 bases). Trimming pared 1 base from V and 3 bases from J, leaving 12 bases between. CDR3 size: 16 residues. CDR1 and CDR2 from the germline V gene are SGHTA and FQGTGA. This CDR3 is CASSLSHPGDTGELFF. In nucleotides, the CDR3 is TGTGCCAGCAGCTTAAGCCATCCCGGGGACACCGGGGAGCTGTTTTTT.

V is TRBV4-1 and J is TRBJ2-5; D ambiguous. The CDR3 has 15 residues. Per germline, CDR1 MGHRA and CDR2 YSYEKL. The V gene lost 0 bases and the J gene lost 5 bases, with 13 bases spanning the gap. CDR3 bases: TGCGCCAGCAGCCAAGAGCCAGCCCCCCGGGAGACCCAGTACTTC. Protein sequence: CASSQEPAPRETQYF.

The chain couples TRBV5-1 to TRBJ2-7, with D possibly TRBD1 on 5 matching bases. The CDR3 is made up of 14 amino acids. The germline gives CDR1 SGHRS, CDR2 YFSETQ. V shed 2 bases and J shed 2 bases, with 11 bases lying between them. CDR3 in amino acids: CASSFSAGTYEQYF. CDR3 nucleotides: TGCGCCAGCAGCTTTTCCGCAGGGACCTACGAGCAGTACTTC.

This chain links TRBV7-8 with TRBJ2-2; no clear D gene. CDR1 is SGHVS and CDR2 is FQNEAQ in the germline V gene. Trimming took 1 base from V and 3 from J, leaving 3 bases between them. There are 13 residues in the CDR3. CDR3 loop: CASSLVHTGELFF. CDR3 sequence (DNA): TGTGCCAGCAGCTTAGTCCACACCGGGGAGCTGTTTTTT.

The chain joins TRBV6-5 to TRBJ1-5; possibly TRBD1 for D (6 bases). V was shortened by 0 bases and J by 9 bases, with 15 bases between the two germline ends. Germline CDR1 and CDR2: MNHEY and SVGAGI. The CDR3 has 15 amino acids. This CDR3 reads CASSYSIKGDRPQHF. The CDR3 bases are TGTGCCAGCAGTTACTCGATAAAGGGGGATCGGCCCCAGCATTTT.

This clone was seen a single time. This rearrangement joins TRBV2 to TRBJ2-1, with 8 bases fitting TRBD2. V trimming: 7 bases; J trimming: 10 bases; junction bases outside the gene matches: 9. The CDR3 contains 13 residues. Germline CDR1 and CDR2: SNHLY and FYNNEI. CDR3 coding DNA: TGTGCCAGCAACGCGGGACTAGGAGGCGAGCAGTTCTTC. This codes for CASNAGLGGEQFF.

The CDR3 spells CASRPSGGPNTEAFF. The CDR3 bases are TGTGCCAGCAGGCCCTCCGGGGGCCCGAACACTGAAGCTTTCTTT. The chain couples TRBV9 to TRBJ1-1; tentatively, D is TRBD1 (6 bases). The CDR3 length is 15 residues. V gave up 5 bases and J gave up 1 base, with 15 bases separating them. The germline CDR1 and CDR2 sequences are SGDLS and YYNGEE.

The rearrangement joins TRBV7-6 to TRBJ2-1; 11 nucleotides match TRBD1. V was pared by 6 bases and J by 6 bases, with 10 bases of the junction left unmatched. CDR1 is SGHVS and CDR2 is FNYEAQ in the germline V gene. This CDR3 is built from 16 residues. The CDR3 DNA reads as TGTGCCAGCAGACCCTGGACAGGGGGCGTTGGCAATGAGCAGTTCTTC. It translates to CASRPWTGGVGNEQFF.

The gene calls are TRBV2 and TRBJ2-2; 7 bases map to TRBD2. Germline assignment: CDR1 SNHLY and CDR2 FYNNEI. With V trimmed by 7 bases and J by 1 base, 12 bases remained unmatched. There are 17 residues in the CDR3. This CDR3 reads CASNRGLASGNTGELFF. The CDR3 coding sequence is TGTGCCAGCAATCGGGGGTTGGCTAGCGGGAACACCGGGGAGCTGTTTTTT.

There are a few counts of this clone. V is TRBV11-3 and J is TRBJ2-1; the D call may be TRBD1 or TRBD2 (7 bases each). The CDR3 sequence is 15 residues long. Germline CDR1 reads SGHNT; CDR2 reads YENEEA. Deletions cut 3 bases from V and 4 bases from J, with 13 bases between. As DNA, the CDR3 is TGTGCCAGCAGCTTGGGAGGGGGCGAGTACAATGAGCAGTTCTTC. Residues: CASSLGGGEYNEQFF.

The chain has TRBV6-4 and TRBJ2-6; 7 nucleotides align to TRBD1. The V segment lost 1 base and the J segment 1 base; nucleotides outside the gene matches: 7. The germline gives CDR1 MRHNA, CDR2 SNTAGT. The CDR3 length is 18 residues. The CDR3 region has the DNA TGTGCCAGCAGTGACTGGACAGGCCGCGGTTCTGGGGCCAACGTCCTGACTTTC. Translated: CASSDWTGRGSGANVLTF.

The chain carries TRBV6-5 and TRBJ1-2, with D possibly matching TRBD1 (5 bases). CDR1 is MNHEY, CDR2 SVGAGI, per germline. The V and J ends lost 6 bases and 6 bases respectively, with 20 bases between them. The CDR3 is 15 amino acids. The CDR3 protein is CASSRTLRGEDGYTF. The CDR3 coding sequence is TGTGCCAGCAGCCGGACCCTCCGGGGGGAGGATGGCTACACCTTC.

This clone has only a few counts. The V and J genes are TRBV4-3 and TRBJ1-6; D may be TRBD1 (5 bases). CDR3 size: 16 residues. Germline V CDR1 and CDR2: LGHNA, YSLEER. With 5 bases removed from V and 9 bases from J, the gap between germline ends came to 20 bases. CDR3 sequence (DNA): TGCGCCAGCAGCACGGAAGTGGAGACAGAATTTTCACCCCTCCACTTT. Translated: CASSTEVETEFSPLHF.

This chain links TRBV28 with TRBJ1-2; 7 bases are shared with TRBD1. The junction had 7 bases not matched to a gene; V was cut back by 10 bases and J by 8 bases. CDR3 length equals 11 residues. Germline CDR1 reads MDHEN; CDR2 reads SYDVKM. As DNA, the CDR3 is TGTGCCATCAGGGGGGGAAGGGGCTACACCTTC. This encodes CAIRGGRGYTF.

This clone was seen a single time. The CDR3 bases are TGTGCCAGCAGCTTGGCGGGAATGAACACTGAAGCTTTCTTT. Protein sequence: CASSLAGMNTEAFF. The V call is TRBV5-6, the J call TRBJ1-1; D unclear. V was shortened by 0 bases and J by 0 bases, with 6 bases between the two germline ends. Germline values: CDR1 SGHDT, CDR2 YYEEEE. The CDR3 runs 14 residues.

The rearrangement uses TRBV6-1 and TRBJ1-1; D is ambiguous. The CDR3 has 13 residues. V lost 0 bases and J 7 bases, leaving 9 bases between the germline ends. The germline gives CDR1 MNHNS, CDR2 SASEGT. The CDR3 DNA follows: TGTGCCAGCAGTGAAGCCGGCAGGAATGAAGCTTTCTTT. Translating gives CASSEAGRNEAFF.

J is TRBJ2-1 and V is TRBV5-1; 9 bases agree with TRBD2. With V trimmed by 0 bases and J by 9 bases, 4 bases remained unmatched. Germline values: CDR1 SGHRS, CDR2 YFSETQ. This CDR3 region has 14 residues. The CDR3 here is CASSLGLAVLEQFF. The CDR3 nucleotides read TGCGCCAGCAGCTTGGGACTAGCGGTACTTGAGCAGTTCTTC. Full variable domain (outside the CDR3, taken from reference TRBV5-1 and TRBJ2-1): KAGVTQTPRYLIKTRGQQVTLSCSPISGHRSVSWYQQTPGQGLQFLFEYFSETQRNKGNFPGRFSGRQFSNSRSEMNVSTLELGDSALYLCASSLGLAVLEQFFGPGTRLTVL.

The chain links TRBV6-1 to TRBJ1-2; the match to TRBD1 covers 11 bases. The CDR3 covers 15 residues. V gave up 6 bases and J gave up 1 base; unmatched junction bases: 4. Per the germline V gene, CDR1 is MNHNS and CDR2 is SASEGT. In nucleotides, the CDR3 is TGTGCCAGCAGCGGACAGGGGGCATTTAACTATGGCTACACCTTC. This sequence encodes CASSGQGAFNYGYTF.

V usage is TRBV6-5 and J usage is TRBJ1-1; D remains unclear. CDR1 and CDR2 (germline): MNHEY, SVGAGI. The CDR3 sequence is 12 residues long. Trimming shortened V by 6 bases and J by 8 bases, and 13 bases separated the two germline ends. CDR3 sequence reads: CASSLAGREAFF. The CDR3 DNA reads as TGTGCCAGCAGCTTGGCGGGCCGGGAAGCTTTCTTT.

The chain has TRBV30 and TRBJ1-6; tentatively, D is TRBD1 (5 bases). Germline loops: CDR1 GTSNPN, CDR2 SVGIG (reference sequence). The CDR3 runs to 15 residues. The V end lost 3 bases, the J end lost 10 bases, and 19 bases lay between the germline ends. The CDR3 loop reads CAWRPGGGGGSPLHF. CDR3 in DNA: TGTGCCTGGAGGCCCGGGGGGGGAGGTGGGTCACCCCTCCACTTT.